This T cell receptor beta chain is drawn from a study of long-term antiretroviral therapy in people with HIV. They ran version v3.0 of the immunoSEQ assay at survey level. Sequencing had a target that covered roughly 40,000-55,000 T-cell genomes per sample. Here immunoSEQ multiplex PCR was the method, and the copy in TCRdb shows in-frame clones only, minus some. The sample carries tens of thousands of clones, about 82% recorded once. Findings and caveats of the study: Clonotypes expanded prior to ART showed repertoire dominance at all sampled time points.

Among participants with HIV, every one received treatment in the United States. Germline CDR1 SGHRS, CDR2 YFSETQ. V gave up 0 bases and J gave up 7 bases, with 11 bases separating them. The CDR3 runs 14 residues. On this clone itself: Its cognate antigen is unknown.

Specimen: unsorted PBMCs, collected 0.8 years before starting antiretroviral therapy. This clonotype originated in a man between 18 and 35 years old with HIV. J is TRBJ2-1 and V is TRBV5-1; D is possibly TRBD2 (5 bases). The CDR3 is CASSLAPGENEQFF. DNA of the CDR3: TGCGCCAGCAGCTTGGCCCCCGGGGAAAATGAGCAGTTCTTC.